Each of the 17 T cell receptor beta chains below was sequenced from the same sample in a study of T cells in tuberculosis. The assay was immunoSEQ multiplex PCR, and TCRdb's table has in-frame clones only and misses some. The table records tens of thousands of clones, nearly 95% of them present only once. Time point here: new active TB diagnosis, blood taken before or within 7 days of starting treatment. This specimen was PBMCs, taken at tuberculosis diagnosis. These receptors were taken from an adult with tuberculosis.

This sequence joins TRBV27 and TRBJ2-3; D ambiguous. V dropped 2 bases and J dropped 2 bases, with 8 bases sitting between them. The CDR3 contains 14 residues. Germline values: CDR1 MNHEY, CDR2 SMNVEV (reference sequence). The CDR3 reads CASSLASLTDTQYF. For the CDR3, the DNA is TGTGCCAGCAGTTTAGCGTCACTCACAGATACGCAGTATTTT.

The V call is TRBV29-1, the J call TRBJ2-1; D is uncertain. The CDR3 consists of 15 residues. V was clipped by 4 bases and J by 4 bases, with 17 bases between them. The V gene's germline CDR1 is SQVTM and CDR2 ANQGSEA. The CDR3 region is CSVAIYVVSYNEQFF. The CDR3, as DNA: TGCAGCGTTGCTATATACGTGGTCTCATACAATGAGCAGTTCTTC.

V gene TRBV7-8 combines with J gene TRBJ1-1; no clear D. Trimming took off 1 base at V and 1 base at J, with 7 bases between the two ends. The germline V gene has CDR1 SGHVS and CDR2 FQNEAQ. The CDR3 loop spans 14 amino acids. Here the CDR3 reads CASSLERWNTEAFF. CDR3 sequence (DNA): TGTGCCAGCAGCTTAGAACGGTGGAACACTGAAGCTTTCTTT.

The V call is TRBV10-3, the J call TRBJ2-7; the match to TRBD2 covers 10 bases. CDR1 is ENHRY, CDR2 SYGVKD, per germline. The ends lost 6 bases at V and 9 bases at J; junction bases unmatched: 11. The CDR3 is 14 residues long. The chain's CDR3 is CAIRAVTSGTPQYF. CDR3 sequence (DNA): TGTGCCATCAGGGCCGTCACTAGCGGGACCCCGCAGTACTTC.

This sequence joins TRBV6-4 and TRBJ2-5; 10 bases agree with TRBD2. In germline, CDR1 is MRHNA, CDR2 SNTAGT. The CDR3 spans 15 residues. With 7 bases clipped from V and 5 bases from J, the junction kept 10 bases outside the gene matches. The CDR3: CASIFIAGGGETQYF. In DNA form, the CDR3 reads TGTGCCAGCATCTTTATAGCGGGAGGTGGGGAGACCCAGTACTTC.

The chain is built from TRBV7-8 and TRBJ1-5, with D unresolved. CDR1 SGHVS and CDR2 FQNEAQ come from the germline V gene. Trimming took 1 base from V and 6 from J, leaving 13 bases between them. The CDR3 is 15 residues long. Here the CDR3 reads CASSLDEMAGQPQHF. In nucleotides, the CDR3 is TGTGCCAGCAGCTTAGATGAGATGGCGGGTCAGCCCCAGCATTTT.

V usage is TRBV4-3 and J usage is TRBJ2-1; TRBD2 agrees at 8 bases. Germline V gives CDR1 LGHNA, CDR2 YSLEER. The CDR3 covers 15 residues. V trimming: 4 bases; J trimming: 2 bases; junction bases outside the gene matches: 4. The CDR3 sequence is CASSPYSGTYNEQFF. Written as DNA, the CDR3 is TGCGCCAGCAGCCCCTATAGCGGGACCTACAATGAGCAGTTCTTC.

The rearrangement links TRBV18 to TRBJ1-2; the match to TRBD1 covers 8 bases. Germline V gene sequence: CDR1 KGHSH, CDR2 LQKENI. This CDR3 has 14 amino acids. The junction had 7 bases not matched to a gene; V was cut back by 2 bases and J by 8 bases. Here the CDR3 reads CASSPFTGTGGYTF. The CDR3 coding sequence is TGTGCCAGCTCACCATTTACTGGGACAGGAGGCTACACCTTC.

This chain links TRBV10-3 with TRBJ1-5; a weak D match, TRBD1 (5 bases). Trimming took 0 bases from V and 1 from J, leaving 7 bases between them. Germline CDR1 and CDR2: ENHRY and SYGVKD. This CDR3 has 15 residues. The CDR3 nucleotides read TGTGCCATCAGTGAGTCATCAGGGAGCAATCAGCCCCAGCATTTT. It is translated as CAISESSGSNQPQHF.

The V call is TRBV7-8, the J call TRBJ2-7; 7 bases agree with TRBD1. Germline CDR1 is SGHVS and CDR2 is FQNEAQ. This CDR3 has 16 residues. After removal of 5 bases from V and 4 bases from J, the junction contained 14 bases not matched to a gene. The CDR3 bases are TGTGCCAGCAGCCCCAGAACCGGGACAGCCTCATACGAGCAGTACTTC. Residues: CASSPRTGTASYEQYF.

V is TRBV5-5 and J is TRBJ2-3, with D possibly matching TRBD1 (5 bases). The CDR3 has 15 amino acids. V shed 1 base and J shed 2 bases, with 11 bases lying between them. Germline assignment: CDR1 SGHKS and CDR2 YYEKEE (reference sequence). The CDR3 reads CASSLWTRDTDTQYF. CDR3 coding DNA: TGTGCCAGCAGCTTGTGGACCAGGGACACAGATACGCAGTATTTT.

V is TRBV7-2 and J is TRBJ2-6; a possible D gene is TRBD1 (5 bases). Germline-derived CDR1 and CDR2 are SGHTA and FQGNSA. The CDR3 is made up of 16 amino acids. V dropped 5 bases and J dropped 1 base, with 12 bases sitting between them. This CDR3 reads CASSPQTVSGANVLTF. The CDR3 DNA reads as TGTGCCAGCAGCCCCCAGACAGTATCTGGGGCCAACGTCCTGACTTTC.

V is TRBV4-1 and J is TRBJ2-7; 7 nucleotides line up with TRBD1. With 8 bases clipped from V and 5 bases from J, the junction kept 9 bases outside the gene matches. Germline CDR1 and CDR2: MGHRA and YSYEKL. This CDR3 spans 13 amino acids. CDR3 region: CASSLQGHNEQYF. The CDR3 DNA reads as TGCGCCAGCTCCCTACAGGGGCACAACGAGCAGTACTTC.

The chain combines TRBV18 with TRBJ2-3, with 7 bases identical to TRBD2. CDR1 is KGHSH and CDR2 is LQKENI in the germline V gene. CDR3 size: 14 residues. After removal of 3 bases from V and 1 base from J, the junction contained 1 base not matched to a gene. The chain's CDR3 is CASSPSGGTDTQYF. CDR3 nucleotide sequence: TGTGCCAGCTCACCCAGCGGGGGCACAGATACGCAGTATTTT.

This CDR3 reads CASRLALQTQYF. In DNA form, the CDR3 reads TGTGCCAGCAGACTAGCGTTACAGACCCAGTACTTC. This sequence joins TRBV6-1 and TRBJ2-5; 7 nucleotides align to TRBD2. With 6 bases clipped from V and 6 bases from J, the junction kept 4 bases outside the gene matches. The CDR3 has 12 amino acids. Germline loops: CDR1 MNHNS, CDR2 SASEGT.

The chain combines TRBV28 with TRBJ2-1; 9 nucleotides line up with TRBD1. Germline assignment: CDR1 MDHEN and CDR2 SYDVKM. There are 14 residues in the CDR3. J gave up 0 bases and V 6 bases, and 0 bases lay outside the gene matches. The CDR3 spells CASRTGGSYNEQFF. The DNA for the CDR3 is TGTGCCAGCAGGACAGGGGGCTCCTACAATGAGCAGTTCTTC.

This chain connects TRBV4-1 to TRBJ1-1; TRBD1 aligns across 8 bases. This CDR3 is built from 15 residues. J lost 4 bases, V lost 2 bases, and 6 bases had no gene match. Germline CDR1 reads MGHRA; CDR2 reads YSYEKL. The CDR3 sequence: CASSQPLTGATEAFF. In DNA form, the CDR3 reads TGCGCCAGCAGCCAACCGCTGACAGGGGCCACTGAAGCTTTCTTT.